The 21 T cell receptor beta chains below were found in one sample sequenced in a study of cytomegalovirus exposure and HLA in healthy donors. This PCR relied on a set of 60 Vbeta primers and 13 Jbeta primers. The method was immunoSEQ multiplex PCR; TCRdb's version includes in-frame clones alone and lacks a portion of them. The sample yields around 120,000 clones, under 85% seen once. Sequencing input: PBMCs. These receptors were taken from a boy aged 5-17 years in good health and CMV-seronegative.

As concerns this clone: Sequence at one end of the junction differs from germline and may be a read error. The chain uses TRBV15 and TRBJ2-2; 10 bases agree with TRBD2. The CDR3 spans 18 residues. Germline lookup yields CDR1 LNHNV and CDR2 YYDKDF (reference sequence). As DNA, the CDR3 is TGTGCCACCAGCAGAGATTCGCCACTAGCGGGGAACACCGAGGAGCTGTTTTTT. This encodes CATSRDSPLAGNTEELFF.

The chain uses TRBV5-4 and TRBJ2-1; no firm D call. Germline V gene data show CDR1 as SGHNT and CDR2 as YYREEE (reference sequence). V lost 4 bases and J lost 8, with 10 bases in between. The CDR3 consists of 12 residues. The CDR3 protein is CASSPPSHEQFF. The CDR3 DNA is TGTGCCAGCAGCCCCCCTAGTCATGAGCAGTTCTTC.

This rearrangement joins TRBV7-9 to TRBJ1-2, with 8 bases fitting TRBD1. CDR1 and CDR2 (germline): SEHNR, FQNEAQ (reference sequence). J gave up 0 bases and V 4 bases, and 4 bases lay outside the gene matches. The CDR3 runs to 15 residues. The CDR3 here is CASSYGTGANYGYTF. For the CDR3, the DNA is TGTGCCAGCAGCTACGGGACAGGAGCTAACTATGGCTACACCTTC.

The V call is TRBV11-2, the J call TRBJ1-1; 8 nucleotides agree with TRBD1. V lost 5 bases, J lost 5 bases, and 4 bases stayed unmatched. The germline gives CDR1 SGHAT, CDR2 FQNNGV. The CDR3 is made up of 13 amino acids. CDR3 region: CASSETGETEAFF. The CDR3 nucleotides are TGTGCCAGCAGCGAGACAGGGGAGACTGAAGCTTTCTTT.

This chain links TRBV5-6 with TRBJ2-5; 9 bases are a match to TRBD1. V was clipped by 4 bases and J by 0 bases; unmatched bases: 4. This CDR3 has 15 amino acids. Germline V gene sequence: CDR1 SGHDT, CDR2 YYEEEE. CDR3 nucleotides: TGTGCCAGCAGCCAGGGACAGGGAAACCAAGAGACCCAGTACTTC. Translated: CASSQGQGNQETQYF.

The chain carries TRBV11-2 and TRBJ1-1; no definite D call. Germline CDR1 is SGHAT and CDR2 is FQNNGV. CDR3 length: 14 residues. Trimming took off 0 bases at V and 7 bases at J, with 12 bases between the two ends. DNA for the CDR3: TGTGCCAGCAGCTTAGACAGTTTTGGTTATGAAGCTTTCTTT. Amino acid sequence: CASSLDSFGYEAFF.

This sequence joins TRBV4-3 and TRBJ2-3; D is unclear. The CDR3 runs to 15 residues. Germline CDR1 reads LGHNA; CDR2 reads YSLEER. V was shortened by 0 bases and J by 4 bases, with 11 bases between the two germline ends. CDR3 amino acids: CASSQEISRADTQYF. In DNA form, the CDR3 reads TGCGCCAGCAGCCAAGAAATATCCCGAGCAGATACGCAGTATTTT.

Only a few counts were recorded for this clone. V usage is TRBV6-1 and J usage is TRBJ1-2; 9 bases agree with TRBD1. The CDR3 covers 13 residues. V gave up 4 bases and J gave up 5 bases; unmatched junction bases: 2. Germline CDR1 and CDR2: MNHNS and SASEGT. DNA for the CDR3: TGTGCCAGCAGTGGAGGACAGGGGTATGGCTACACCTTC. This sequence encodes CASSGGQGYGYTF.

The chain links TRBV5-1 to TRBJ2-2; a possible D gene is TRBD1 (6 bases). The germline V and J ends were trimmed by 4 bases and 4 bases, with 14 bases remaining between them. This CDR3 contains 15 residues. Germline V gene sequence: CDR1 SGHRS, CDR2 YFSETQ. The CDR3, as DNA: TGCGCCAGCAGCAATACAGGGTCCGGCACCGGGGAGCTGTTTTTT. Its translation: CASSNTGSGTGELFF.

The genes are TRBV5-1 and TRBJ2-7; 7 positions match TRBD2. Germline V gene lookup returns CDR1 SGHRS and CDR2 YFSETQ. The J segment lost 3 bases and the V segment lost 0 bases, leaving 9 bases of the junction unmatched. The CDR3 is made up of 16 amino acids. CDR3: CASSLGGLVPFYEQYF. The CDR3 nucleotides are TGCGCCAGCAGCTTGGGCGGACTAGTCCCCTTCTACGAGCAGTACTTC.

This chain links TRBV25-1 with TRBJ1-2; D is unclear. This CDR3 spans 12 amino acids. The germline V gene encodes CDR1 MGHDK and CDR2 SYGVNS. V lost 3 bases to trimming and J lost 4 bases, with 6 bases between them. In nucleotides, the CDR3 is TGTGCCAGCAGTGAGTACAGCTATGGCTACACCTTC. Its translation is CASSEYSYGYTF.

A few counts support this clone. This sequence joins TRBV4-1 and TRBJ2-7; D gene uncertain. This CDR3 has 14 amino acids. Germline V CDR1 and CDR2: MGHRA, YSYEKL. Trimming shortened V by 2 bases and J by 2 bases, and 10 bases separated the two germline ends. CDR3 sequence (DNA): TGCGCCAGCAGCCAAACCGCAGATACCTACGAGCAGTACTTC. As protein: CASSQTADTYEQYF.

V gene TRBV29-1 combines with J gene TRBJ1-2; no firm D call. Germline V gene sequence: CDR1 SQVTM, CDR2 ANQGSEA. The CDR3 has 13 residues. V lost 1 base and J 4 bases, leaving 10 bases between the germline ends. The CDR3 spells CSVEGRGSYGYTF. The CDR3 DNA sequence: TGCAGCGTTGAAGGGCGAGGTAGCTATGGCTACACCTTC.

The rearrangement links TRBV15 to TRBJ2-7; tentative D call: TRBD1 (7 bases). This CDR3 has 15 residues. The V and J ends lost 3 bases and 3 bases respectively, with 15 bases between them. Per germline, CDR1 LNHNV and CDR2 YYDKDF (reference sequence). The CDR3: CATSSVPGGIYEQYF. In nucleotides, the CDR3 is TGTGCCACCAGCAGCGTGCCAGGGGGGATCTACGAGCAGTACTTC.

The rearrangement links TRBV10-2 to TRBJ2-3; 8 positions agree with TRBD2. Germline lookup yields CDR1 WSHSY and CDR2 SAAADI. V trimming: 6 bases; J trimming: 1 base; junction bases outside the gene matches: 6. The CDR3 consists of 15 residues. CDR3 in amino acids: CASRDRGGRTDTQYF. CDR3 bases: TGCGCCAGCAGGGACCGCGGGGGGCGCACAGATACGCAGTATTTT.

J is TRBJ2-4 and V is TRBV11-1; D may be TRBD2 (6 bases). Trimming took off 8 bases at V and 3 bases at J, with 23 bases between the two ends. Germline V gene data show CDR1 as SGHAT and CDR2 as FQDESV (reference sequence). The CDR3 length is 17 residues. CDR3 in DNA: TGTGCCAGCGCTCTAGGACGCCGTTCGGGAGTCAAAAACATTCAGTACTTC. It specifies CASALGRRSGVKNIQYF.

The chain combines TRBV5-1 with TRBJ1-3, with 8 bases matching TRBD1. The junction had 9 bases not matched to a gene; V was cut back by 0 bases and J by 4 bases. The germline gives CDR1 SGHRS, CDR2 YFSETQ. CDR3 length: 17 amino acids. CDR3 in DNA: TGCGCCAGCAGCTTGGTAGGGGACAGGTCGACGGGAAACACCATATATTTT. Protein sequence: CASSLVGDRSTGNTIYF.

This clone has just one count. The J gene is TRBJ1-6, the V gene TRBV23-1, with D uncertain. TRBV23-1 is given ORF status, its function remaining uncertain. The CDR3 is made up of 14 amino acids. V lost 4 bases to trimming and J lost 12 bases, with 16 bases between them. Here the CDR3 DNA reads TGCGCCAGCAGTCGACGGGCGGGAGGAGAACCCCTCCACTTT. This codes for CASSRRAGGEPLHF.

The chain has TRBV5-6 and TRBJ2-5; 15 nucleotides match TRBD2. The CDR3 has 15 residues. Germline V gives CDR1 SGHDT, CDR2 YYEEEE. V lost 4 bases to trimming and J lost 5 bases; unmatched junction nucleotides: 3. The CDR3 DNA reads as TGTGCCAGCAGCCCCGGGACTAGCGGGGGGGAGACCCAGTACTTC. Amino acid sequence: CASSPGTSGGETQYF.

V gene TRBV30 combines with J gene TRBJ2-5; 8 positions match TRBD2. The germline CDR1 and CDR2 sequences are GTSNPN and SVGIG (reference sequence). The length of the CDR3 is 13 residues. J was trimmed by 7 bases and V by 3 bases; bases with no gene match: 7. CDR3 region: CAWRTGGGRTQYF. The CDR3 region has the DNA TGTGCCTGGAGAACGGGAGGGGGGCGGACCCAGTACTTC. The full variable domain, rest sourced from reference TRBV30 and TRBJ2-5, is SQTIHQWPATLVQPVGSPLSLECTVEGTSNPNLYWYRQAAGRGLQLLFYSVGIGQISSEVPQNLSASRPQDRQFILSSKKLLLSDSGFYLCAWRTGGGRTQYFGPGTRLLVL.

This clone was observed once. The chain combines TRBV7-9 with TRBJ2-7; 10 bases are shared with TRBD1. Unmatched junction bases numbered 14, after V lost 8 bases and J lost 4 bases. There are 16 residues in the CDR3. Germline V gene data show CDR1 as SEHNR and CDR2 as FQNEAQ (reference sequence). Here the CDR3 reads CASCIVGDRGEYEQYF. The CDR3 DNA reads TGTGCCAGCTGCATAGTAGGGGACAGGGGAGAATACGAGCAGTACTTC.